The present TCR beta chain was sequenced within a study of response to subunit inactivated influenza vaccine. Concerning this clonotype: Its specificity is unknown. A much larger clonotype is one base distant, so this may be a read error.

Study-wide findings and caveats: The authors offered the suggestion that each seasonal influenza vaccination recruits few new T cells.

Each CDR3 protein gets one entry after TCRdb re-called the RT-PCR reads with MiXCR. The data contain fewer than 800,000 distinct CDR3 sequences, 15% to 19% of them singletons. The sequenced sample was PBMCs from blood, obtained 11 to 12 days after vaccination. The TCR sequence derives from a man aged 50-60 years who received an inactivated influenza vaccine.

DNA of the CDR3: TGCGCCAGCAGCTTTGACGGGACTAGAACCTACAAGCAGTACTTC. It codes for CASSFDGTRTYKQYF. The chain couples TRBV5-1 to TRBJ2-7, with 8 nucleotides matching TRBD2. This CDR3 is 15 amino acids long. Per germline, CDR1 SGHRS and CDR2 YFSETQ.